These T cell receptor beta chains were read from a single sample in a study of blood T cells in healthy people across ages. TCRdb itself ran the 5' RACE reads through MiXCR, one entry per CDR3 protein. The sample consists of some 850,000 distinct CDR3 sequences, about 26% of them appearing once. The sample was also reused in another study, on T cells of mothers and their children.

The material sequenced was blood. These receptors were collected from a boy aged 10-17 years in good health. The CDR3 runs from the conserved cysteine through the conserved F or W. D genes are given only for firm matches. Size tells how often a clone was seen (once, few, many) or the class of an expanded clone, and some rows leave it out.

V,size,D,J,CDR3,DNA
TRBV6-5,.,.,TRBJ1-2,CASYSYSTGYTF,TGTGCCAGCTACAGTTACAGTACGGGCTACACCTTC
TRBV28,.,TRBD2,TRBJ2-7,CASSRRGGFSYEQYF,TGTGCCAGCAGTAGGCGGGGAGGGTTTTCCTACGAGCAGTACTTC
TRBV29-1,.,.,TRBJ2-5,CSVEDPGSRGRETQYF,TGCAGCGTTGAAGACCCAGGCTCACGGGGCCGAGAGACCCAGTACTTC
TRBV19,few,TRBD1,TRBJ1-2,CASWDRVGANYGYTF,TGTGCCAGTTGGGACAGGGTAGGAGCTAACTATGGCTACACCTTC
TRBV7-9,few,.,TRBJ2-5,CASSLGHSEETQYF,TGTGCCAGCAGCTTAGGACATTCCGAAGAGACCCAGTACTTC
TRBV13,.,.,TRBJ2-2,CASSLSTGEPFF,TGTGCCAGCAGCTTAAGTACCGGGGAGCCGTTTTTT
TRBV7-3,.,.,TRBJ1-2,CAANGPVVQDGYTF,TGTGCCGCCAACGGCCCTGTGGTCCAAGATGGCTACACCTTC
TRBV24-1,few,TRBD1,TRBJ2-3,CATSDSGGDTQYF,TGTGCCACCAGTGATTCAGGGGGAGATACGCAGTATTTT
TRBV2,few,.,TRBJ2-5,CASSEAGSSKETQYF,TGTGCCAGCAGTGAAGCGGGGTCCTCAAAAGAGACCCAGTACTTC
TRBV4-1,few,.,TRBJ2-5,CASSQDRGKTQYF,TGCGCCAGCAGCCAAGATCGGGGAAAGACCCAGTACTTC
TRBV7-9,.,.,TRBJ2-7,CASSFAADPWDEQYF,TGTGCCAGCAGCTTCGCTGCAGATCCGTGGGACGAGCAGTACTTC
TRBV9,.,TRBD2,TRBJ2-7,CASSVTSASYEQYF,TGTGCCAGCAGCGTGACTAGCGCTTCCTACGAGCAGTACTTC
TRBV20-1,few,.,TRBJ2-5,CSARDPQGIRTETQYF,TGCAGTGCTAGAGATCCTCAGGGAATACGTACAGAGACCCAGTACTTC
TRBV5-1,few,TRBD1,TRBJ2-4,CASSLRDRENIQYF,TGCGCCAGCAGCTTACGGGACAGAGAAAACATTCAGTACTTC
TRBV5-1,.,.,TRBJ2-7,CASSLWTEPYEQYF,TGCGCCAGCAGCTTGTGGACAGAGCCCTACGAGCAGTACTTC
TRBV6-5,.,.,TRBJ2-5,CASRTQRGGQETQYF,TGTGCCAGCAGGACTCAGAGGGGAGGCCAAGAGACCCAGTACTTC
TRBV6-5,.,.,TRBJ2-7,CASSYGLDAAYEQYF,TGTGCCAGCAGTTACGGTCTCGACGCCGCCTACGAGCAGTACTTC
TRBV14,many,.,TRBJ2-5,CASKGRAKETQYF,TGTGCCAGCAAGGGTAGGGCGAAAGAGACCCAGTACTTC
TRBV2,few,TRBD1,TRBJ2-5,CASSDPGQGAETQYF,TGTGCCAGCAGTGATCCGGGACAGGGGGCTGAGACCCAGTACTTC
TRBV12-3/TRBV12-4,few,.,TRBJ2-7,CASSLREPGRIPAEQYF,TGTGCCAGCAGTTTAAGGGAGCCGGGACGCATTCCCGCCGAGCAGTACTTC
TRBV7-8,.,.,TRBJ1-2,CASSPLTTRDNYGYTF,TGTGCCAGCAGCCCTCTTACTACAAGAGATAACTATGGCTACACCTTC
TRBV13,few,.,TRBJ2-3,CASSPPLEGTDTQYF,TGTGCCAGCAGCCCCCCCCTGGAGGGCACAGATACGCAGTATTTT
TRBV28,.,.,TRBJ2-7,CASQGGTYEQYF,TGTGCCAGTCAAGGCGGGACCTACGAGCAGTACTTC
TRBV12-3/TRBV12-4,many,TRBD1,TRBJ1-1,CASSRGQMNTEAFF,TGTGCCAGCAGCCGGGGACAGATGAACACTGAAGCTTTCTTT
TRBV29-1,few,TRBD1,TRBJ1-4,CSVVGTGRAEKLFF,TGCAGCGTTGTAGGGACAGGAAGGGCTGAAAAACTGTTTTTT
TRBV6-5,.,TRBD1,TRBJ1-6,CASSRDSRDSPLHF,TGTGCCAGCAGTCGGGACAGTCGGGATTCACCCCTCCACTTT
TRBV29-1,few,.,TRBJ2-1,CSVGGTYAGDEQFF,TGCAGCGTTGGCGGGACTTACGCTGGGGATGAGCAGTTCTTC
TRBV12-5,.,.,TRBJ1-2,CASGLTDYGNTF,TGTGCTAGTGGTTTGACGGACTATGGCAACACCTTC
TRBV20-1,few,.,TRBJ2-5,CSAPPADQETQYF,TGCAGTGCCCCCCCGGCGGACCAAGAGACCCAGTACTTC
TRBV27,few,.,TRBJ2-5,CASSLKIGPTHQETQYF,TGTGCCAGCAGTTTAAAGATCGGCCCGACCCACCAAGAGACCCAGTACTTC
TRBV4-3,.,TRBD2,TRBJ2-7,CASSQTRTSGGYEQYF,TGCGCCAGCAGCCAGACCCGGACTAGCGGGGGCTACGAGCAGTACTTC
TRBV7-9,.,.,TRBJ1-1,CASSPDSFQAFF,TGTGCCAGCAGCCCTGACAGCTTCCAAGCTTTCTTT
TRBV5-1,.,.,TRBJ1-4,CASREQGRTGNEKLFF,TGCGCCAGCAGGGAACAGGGCCGAACTGGAAATGAAAAACTGTTTTTT
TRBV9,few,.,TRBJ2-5,CASSVAERDGQYF,TGTGCCAGCAGCGTAGCGGAAAGAGACGGCCAGTACTTC
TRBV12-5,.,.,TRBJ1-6,CASGLSLQHNSPLHF,TGTGCTAGTGGTCTCTCCCTGCAGCATAATTCACCCCTCCACTTT
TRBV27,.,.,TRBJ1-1,CASSLKQHTEAFF,TGTGCCAGCAGTTTGAAGCAACACACTGAAGCTTTCTTT
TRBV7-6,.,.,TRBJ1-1,CASSLARRGTDTEAFF,TGTGCCAGCAGCTTAGCTCGAAGGGGGACGGACACTGAAGCTTTCTTT
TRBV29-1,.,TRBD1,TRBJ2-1,CSVRSGGYEQFF,TGCAGCGTTCGTTCAGGGGGATACGAGCAGTTCTTC
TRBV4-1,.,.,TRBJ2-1,CASSHYDRAGEQFF,TGCGCCAGCAGCCATTACGATCGGGCGGGGGAGCAGTTCTTC
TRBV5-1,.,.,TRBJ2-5,CASSLEQGSRETQYF,TGCGCCAGCAGCTTGGAACAGGGTTCACGGGAGACCCAGTACTTC
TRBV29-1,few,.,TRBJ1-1,CSVNSPANTEAFF,TGCAGCGTCAACTCCCCGGCGAACACTGAAGCTTTCTTT
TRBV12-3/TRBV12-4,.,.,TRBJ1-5,CASSFAGLGGNQPQHF,TGTGCCAGCAGTTTCGCGGGTTTGGGGGGGAATCAGCCCCAGCATTTT
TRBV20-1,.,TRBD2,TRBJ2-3,CSAVLAGNTDTQYF,TGCAGTGCTGTACTAGCGGGGAACACAGATACGCAGTATTTT
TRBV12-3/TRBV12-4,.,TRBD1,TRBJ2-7,CASSPEDRLYEQYF,TGTGCCAGCAGCCCTGAGGACAGGCTCTACGAGCAGTACTTC
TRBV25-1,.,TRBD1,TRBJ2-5,CASSDPLAGGAETQYF,TGTGCCAGCAGCGACCCGTTGGCAGGGGGCGCGGAGACCCAGTACTTC
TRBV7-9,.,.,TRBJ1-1,CASSLVQGMNTEAFF,TGTGCCAGCAGCTTAGTTCAGGGGATGAACACTGAAGCTTTCTTT
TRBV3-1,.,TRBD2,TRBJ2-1,CASSQRGLATSSYNEQFF,TGTGCCAGCAGCCAAAGGGGACTAGCTACAAGCTCCTACAATGAGCAGTTCTTC
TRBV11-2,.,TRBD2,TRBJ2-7,CASSTRLAGTYEQYF,TGTGCCAGCAGCACCCGACTAGCGGGGACCTACGAGCAGTACTTC
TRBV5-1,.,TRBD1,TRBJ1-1,CASSSTGDGRTTEAFF,TGCGCCAGCAGCTCGACAGGGGACGGACGAACCACTGAAGCTTTCTTT
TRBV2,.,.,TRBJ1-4,CASADRFATNEKLFF,TGTGCCAGCGCGGACAGATTTGCAACTAATGAAAAACTGTTTTTT
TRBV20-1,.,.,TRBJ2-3,CSASNGDTQYF,TGCAGTGCTAGTAATGGAGATACGCAGTATTTT